The 25 T cell receptor beta chains below come from one sample, sequenced in a study of early T cells in non-severe SARS-CoV-2 infection. TCRdb re-analysed the 5' RACE reads in MiXCR, keeping a single row per CDR3 protein. The repertoire consists of fewer than 35,000 distinct CDR3 sequences, with about 4.6% occurring once and the leading ten covering over 9.5%. The sample consisted of whole blood. Every receptor here comes from an adult who was a healthcare worker with PCR-confirmed SARS-CoV-2 infection or an uninfected control (not recorded which).

The J gene is TRBJ2-4, the V gene TRBV15; TRBD1 or TRBD2 may be the D gene (6 bases each). Trimming took off 0 bases at V and 8 bases at J, with 14 bases between the two ends. Germline V gene data show CDR1 as LNHNV and CDR2 as YYDKDF (reference sequence). CDR3 size: 15 residues. As DNA, the CDR3 is TGTGCCACCAGCAGAGATAATGGGGGGCGGGACATTCAGTACTTC. Translated, it gives CATSRDNGGRDIQYF. The whole variable domain, remainder taken from reference TRBV15 and TRBJ2-4, is DAMVIQNPRYQVTQFGKPVTLSCSQTLNHNVMYWYQQKSSQAPKLLFHYYDKDFNNEADTPDNFQSRRPNTSFCFLDIRSPGLGDTAMYLCATSRDNGGRDIQYFGAGTRLSVL.

The chain couples TRBV28 to TRBJ2-1; no clear D gene. This CDR3 has 13 residues. CDR1 is MDHEN and CDR2 is SYDVKM in the germline V gene. The CDR3 DNA is TGTATCAGCAGTTTGCAACAGCCCAATGAGCAGTTCTTC. Translating gives CISSLQQPNEQFF.

The gene calls are TRBV6-2 or TRBV6-3 and TRBJ2-3, with D perhaps matching TRBD2 (6 bases). The V gene lost 5 bases and the J gene lost 1 base, with 16 bases spanning the gap. The CDR3 extends over 16 amino acids. Looked up from germline, CDR1 is MNHEY and CDR2 is SVGEGT. The CDR3 protein is CASSNPAGGRTDTQYF. For the CDR3, the DNA is TGTGCCAGCAGTAACCCTGCAGGAGGGCGCACAGATACGCAGTATTTT.

This clonotype came up many times. CDR3 sequence reads: CASSYSDPTARNTEAFF. In DNA, the CDR3 is TGTGCCAGCAGTTACTCGGATCCGACAGCAAGAAACACTGAAGCTTTCTTT. The chain recombines TRBV6-5 with TRBJ1-1; a weak D match, TRBD1 (5 bases). This CDR3 comprises 17 residues. CDR1 and CDR2 (germline): MNHEY, SVGAGI. V shed 0 bases and J shed 2 bases, with 16 bases lying between them.

This clonotype was seen repeatedly, ten times or more. V is TRBV6-6 and J is TRBJ2-1; TRBD2 agrees at 10 bases. Germline CDR1 reads MNHNY; CDR2 reads SVGAGI (reference sequence). V lost 4 bases to trimming and J lost 6 bases; unmatched junction nucleotides: 3. This CDR3 region has 14 residues. This chain's CDR3 is CASSLAGGSNEQFF. The CDR3 DNA follows: TGTGCCAGCAGTTTAGCGGGAGGATCCAATGAGCAGTTCTTC.

Many counts were recorded for this clonotype. The V and J genes are TRBV7-3 and TRBJ2-7; 8 bases fit TRBD1. This CDR3 contains 13 residues. Losses at the gene ends were 5 bases for V and 7 bases for J; bases not matched to a gene: 7. The germline V gene encodes CDR1 SGHTA and CDR2 FQGTGA. In DNA form, the CDR3 reads TGTGCCAGCAGCCCGGGGCGACAGGGGGAGCAGTACTTC. Its protein is CASSPGRQGEQYF. Full variable domain (rest looked up from reference TRBV7-3 and TRBJ2-7): GAGVSQTPSNKVTEKGKYVELRCDPISGHTALYWYRQSLGQGPEFLIYFQGTGAADDSGLPNDRFFAVRPEGSVSTLKIQRTERGDSAVYLCASSPGRQGEQYFGPGTRLTVT.

There are many counts of this clonotype. DNA for the CDR3: TGTGCCAGCAGCCCCCCAACCCTCCCTGGCAATGAGCAGTTCTTC. It translates to CASSPPTLPGNEQFF. The rearrangement links TRBV3-1 to TRBJ2-1, with D hard to call. The CDR3 is made up of 15 amino acids. Germline V lookup: CDR1 LGHDT, CDR2 YNNKEL (reference sequence). V lost 4 bases, J lost 6 bases, and 16 bases lay in between.

This clonotype was seen at least ten times. Given the absence of the conserved phenylalanine or tryptophan at the CDR3 end, a read error is likely. No DNA is shown, since the ends of the CDR3 on it are uncertain; the CDR3 is the one TCRdb lists. V and J are TRBV19 and TRBJ2-1; TRBD1, the D gene given by the table, was not confirmed from the DNA. The CDR3 length equals 12 residues, ends included. Germline loops: CDR1 LNHDA, CDR2 SQIVND (reference sequence). This chain's CDR3 is CASSMGRQGIWV.

The chain links TRBV11-3 to TRBJ2-1, with TRBD2 matching 8 bases. The junction had 16 bases not matched to a gene; V was cut back by 4 bases and J by 8 bases. The germline V gene encodes CDR1 SGHNT and CDR2 YENEEA. This CDR3 comprises 17 residues. CDR3 DNA sequence: TGTGCCAGCAGCTCAACGGCGGGTAGCGGGGCCTGGGATGAGCAGTTCTTC. It translates to CASSSTAGSGAWDEQFF. Drawing the rest from reference TRBV11-3 and TRBJ2-1, the complete variable domain is EAGVVQSPRYKIIEKKQPVAFWCNPISGHNTLYWYLQNLGQGPELLIRYENEEAVDDSQLPKDRFSAERLKGVDSTLKIQPAELGDSAVYLCASSSTAGSGAWDEQFFGPGTRLTVL.

This clonotype was observed many times. The rearrangement joins TRBV12-3 or TRBV12-4 to TRBJ1-3; D is undetermined. The CDR3 covers 11 residues. Trimming cost V 6 bases and J 8 bases, with 8 bases left between them. This CDR3 reads CASSRSYTIYF. The DNA for the CDR3 is TGTGCCAGCAGCCGAAGCTACACCATATATTTT.

This clonotype was observed many times. The genes are TRBV20-1 and TRBJ2-7; perhaps TRBD1 as D (5 bases). CDR1 is DFQATT, CDR2 SNEGSKA, per germline (reference sequence). V lost 5 bases, J lost 3 bases, and 17 bases lay in between. The CDR3 has 14 amino acids. CDR3 protein: CSALQELYLYEQYF. CDR3 coding DNA: TGCAGTGCTTTACAGGAGTTGTACCTCTACGAGCAGTACTTC.

This clonotype was counted many times. V is TRBV7-9 and J is TRBJ2-2; 10 bases match TRBD2. The CDR3 runs 17 residues. Germline assignment: CDR1 SEHNR and CDR2 FQNEAQ (reference sequence). Unmatched junction bases numbered 12, after V lost 5 bases and J lost 6 bases. CDR3 sequence reads: CASSHRFELAGPGELFF. CDR3 coding DNA: TGTGCCAGCAGCCACCGTTTTGAACTAGCGGGACCCGGGGAGCTGTTTTTT.

In its sample, this clonotype was seen a few times. Germline is not matched at one junction end, which may reflect a read error. V is TRBV29-1 and J is TRBJ1-1, with TRBD1 as a possible D gene (5 bases). Germline lookup yields CDR1 SQVTM and CDR2 ANQGSEA. This CDR3 contains 11 residues. The CDR3 reads CSVEDPAGGGF. The CDR3 region has the DNA TGCAGCGTTGAAGATCCCGCCGGCGGGGGTTTT.

This clonotype showed up just a few times. V and J are TRBV28 and TRBJ2-5; D remains unclear. This CDR3 contains 13 residues. The V gene lost 2 bases and the J gene lost 5 bases, with 9 bases spanning the gap. Germline CDR1 reads MDHEN; CDR2 reads SYDVKM. CDR3 bases: TGTGCCAGCAGTTTAAGGAACCCGGAGACCCAGTACTTC. Protein sequence: CASSLRNPETQYF. Combining the CDR3 with reference TRBV28 and TRBJ2-5 gives the whole variable domain DVKVTQSSRYLVKRTGEKVFLECVQDMDHENMFWYRQDPGLGLRLIYFSYDVKMKEKGDIPEGYSVSREKKERFSLILESASTNQTSMYLCASSLRNPETQYFGPGTRLLVL.

By share, this clonotype counts as medium-sized. This rearrangement joins TRBV7-9 to TRBJ2-1; the D gene is possibly TRBD2 (5 bases). CDR1 is SEHNR and CDR2 is FQNEAQ in the germline V gene (reference sequence). Trimming left V 1 base short and J 12 bases short, with 10 bases between. The CDR3 is 12 amino acids. The CDR3 bases are TGTGCCAGCAGCTTAGAGGGAGAACCGCAGTTCTTC. It specifies CASSLEGEPQFF.

At least ten counts were recorded for this clonotype. The chain is built from TRBV13 and TRBJ1-1, with TRBD1 identical over 10 bases. The CDR3 totals 16 residues. J lost 5 bases, V lost 5 bases, and 11 bases had no gene match. Germline CDR1 is PRHDT and CDR2 is FYEKMQ (reference sequence). CDR3 residues: CASSDPDRGYGTEAFF. For the CDR3, the DNA is TGTGCCAGCAGCGATCCGGACAGGGGGTACGGGACTGAAGCTTTCTTT.

This clonotype was counted at least ten times. The J gene is TRBJ2-3, the V gene TRBV10-3, with D maybe TRBD1 (6 bases). Trimming removed 0 bases at V and 10 bases at J, with 11 bases between. This CDR3 has 13 amino acids. From germline, CDR1 is ENHRY and CDR2 SYGVKD. CDR3 sequence reads: CAISESDSTSQYF. CDR3 coding DNA: TGTGCCATCAGTGAGTCGGACAGCACGTCGCAGTATTTT.

This clonotype showed up just once. The chain links TRBV28 to TRBJ2-5; 8 bases map to TRBD2. Unmatched junction bases numbered 8, after V lost 5 bases and J lost 3 bases. The CDR3 has 15 residues. Germline V lookup: CDR1 MDHEN, CDR2 SYDVKM. The CDR3 DNA reads TGTGCCAGCAGTGGAGGGGGTAGCGGGAAAGAGACCCAGTACTTC. Its protein product is CASSGGGSGKETQYF.

This clonotype has ten or more counts. The V gene is TRBV20-1, the J gene TRBJ2-7; 10 nucleotides match TRBD2. After removal of 3 bases from V and 4 bases from J, the junction contained 12 bases not matched to a gene. The CDR3 totals 16 residues. Germline V gives CDR1 DFQATT, CDR2 SNEGSKA (reference sequence). CDR3: CSASVASGSFGYEQYF. CDR3 bases: TGCAGTGCTAGCGTCGCTAGCGGGAGTTTCGGTTACGAGCAGTACTTC.

This clonotype occurred many times. The V call is TRBV20-1, the J call TRBJ2-2; D is uncertain. The CDR3 runs 14 residues. In germline, CDR1 is DFQATT, CDR2 SNEGSKA (reference sequence). V was cut by 4 bases and J by 5 bases, with 14 bases left in between. In nucleotides, the CDR3 is TGCAGTGCTATAACCTCTTTTAGGACCGGGGAGCTGTTTTTT. Translated, it gives CSAITSFRTGELFF.

This clonotype was observed at least ten times. V and J are TRBV12-3 or TRBV12-4 and TRBJ2-3; 8 bases are a match to TRBD1. The J segment lost 4 bases and the V segment lost 5 bases, leaving 5 bases of the junction unmatched. The CDR3 is 14 amino acids. The CDR3 DNA sequence: TGTGCCAGCAGTGCGACAGGGGAGGCAGATACGCAGTATTTT. It specifies CASSATGEADTQYF.

This clonotype has a count of ten or more. This rearrangement joins TRBV19 to TRBJ1-4; tentatively, D is TRBD1 (6 bases). V shed 1 base and J shed 2 bases, with 17 bases lying between them. The CDR3 extends over 18 amino acids. Germline-derived CDR1 and CDR2 are LNHDA and SQIVND (reference sequence). The CDR3 reads CASSIARGAVRTNEKLFF. The CDR3 nucleotides are TGTGCCAGTAGTATAGCTCGGGGGGCGGTGAGGACTAATGAAAAACTGTTTTTT.

This clonotype was detected only a few times. This rearrangement joins TRBV28 to TRBJ2-1; a possible D gene is TRBD2 (5 bases). The CDR3 is made up of 13 amino acids. The V end lost 6 bases, the J end lost 6 bases, and 12 bases lay between the germline ends. Germline V CDR1 and CDR2: MDHEN, SYDVKM. CDR3 sequence: CASSPTRPNEQFF. In DNA form, the CDR3 reads TGTGCCAGCAGCCCTACTAGGCCCAATGAGCAGTTCTTC.

This clonotype was counted at least ten times. The chain combines TRBV20-1 with TRBJ2-1, with 10 nucleotides matching TRBD2. The V segment lost 5 bases and the J segment 5 bases; nucleotides outside the gene matches: 6. CDR3 length equals 14 residues. Germline lookup yields CDR1 DFQATT and CDR2 SNEGSKA (reference sequence). The DNA for the CDR3 is TGCAGTGCTCGAGCGGGAGGGCCTGACAATGAGCAGTTCTTC. As protein: CSARAGGPDNEQFF.

This clonotype has ten or more counts. The gene calls are TRBV7-2 and TRBJ2-5; D is uncertain. The ends were cut back, 1 base at V and 1 base at J, with 10 bases in the middle. The CDR3 runs 15 residues. Germline CDR1 reads SGHTA; CDR2 reads FQGNSA. The chain's CDR3 is CASSLVPRGQETQYF. The CDR3 nucleotides are TGTGCCAGCAGCTTAGTGCCGCGCGGCCAAGAGACCCAGTACTTC. Complete variable domain (other parts from reference TRBV7-2 and TRBJ2-5): GAGVSQSPSNKVTEKGKDVELRCDPISGHTALYWYRQSLGQGLEFLIYFQGNSAPDKSGLPSDRFSAERTGGSVSTLTIQRTQQEDSAVYLCASSLVPRGQETQYFGPGTRLLVL.